The TCR beta chain under discussion was sequenced for a study of early T cells in non-severe SARS-CoV-2 infection. This clonotype was found a few times. A junction end diverges from the germline sequence, so it may reflect a read error. In germline, CDR1 is DFQATT, CDR2 SNEGSKA (reference sequence). The CDR3 totals 13 residues. TCRdb reanalysed the 5' RACE reads using MiXCR and keeps one entry per CDR3 protein. The table lists some 98,000 distinct CDR3 sequences, over 15% of them singletons, with over 1% in the top ten. The sample comprised whole blood. The V and J genes are TRBV20-1 and TRBJ1-3, with D hard to call. The sequence derives from an adult who was a healthcare worker with PCR-confirmed SARS-CoV-2 infection or an uninfected control (not recorded which). The CDR3 bases are TGCAGTGGCCAGGAGGGTTCTGAAAACACCATATATTTT. Translated: CSGQEGSENTIYF.